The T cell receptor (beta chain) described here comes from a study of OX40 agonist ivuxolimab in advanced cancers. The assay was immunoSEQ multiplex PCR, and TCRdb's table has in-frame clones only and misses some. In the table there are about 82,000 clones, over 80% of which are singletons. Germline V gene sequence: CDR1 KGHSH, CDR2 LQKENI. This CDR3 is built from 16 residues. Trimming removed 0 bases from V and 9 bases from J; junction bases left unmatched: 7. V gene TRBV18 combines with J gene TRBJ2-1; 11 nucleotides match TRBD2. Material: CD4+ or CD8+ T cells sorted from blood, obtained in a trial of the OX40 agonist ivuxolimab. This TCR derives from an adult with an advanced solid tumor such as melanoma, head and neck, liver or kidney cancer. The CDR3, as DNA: TGTGCCAGCTCACCACCGAATAGCGGGGGGGCCAGTGAGCAGTTCTTC. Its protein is CASSPPNSGGASEQFF.